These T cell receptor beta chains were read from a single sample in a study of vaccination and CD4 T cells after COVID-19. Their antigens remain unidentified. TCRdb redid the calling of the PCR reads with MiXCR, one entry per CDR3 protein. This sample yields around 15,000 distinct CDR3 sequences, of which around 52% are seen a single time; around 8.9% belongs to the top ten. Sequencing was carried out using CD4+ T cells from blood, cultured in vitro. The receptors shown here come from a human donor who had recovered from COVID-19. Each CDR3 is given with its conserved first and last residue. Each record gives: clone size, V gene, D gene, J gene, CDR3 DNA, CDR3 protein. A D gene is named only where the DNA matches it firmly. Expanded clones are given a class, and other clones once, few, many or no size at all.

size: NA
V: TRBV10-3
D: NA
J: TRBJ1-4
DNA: TGTGCCATCAGTGAGCGGGACACTAATGAAAAACTGTTTTTT
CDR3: CAISERDTNEKLFF

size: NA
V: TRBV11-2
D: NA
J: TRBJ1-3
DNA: TGTGCCAGCAGCCACCTCCGTACCAGTGGAAACACCATATATTTT
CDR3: CASSHLRTSGNTIYF

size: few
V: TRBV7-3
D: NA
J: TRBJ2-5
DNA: TGTGCCAGCAGCTTCGGGGTCCGCGAGACCCAGTACTTC
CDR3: CASSFGVRETQYF

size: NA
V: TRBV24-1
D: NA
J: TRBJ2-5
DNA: TGTGCCACCAGTGATTCTTCGGTGGGAGCGACCCAGTACTTC
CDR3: CATSDSSVGATQYF

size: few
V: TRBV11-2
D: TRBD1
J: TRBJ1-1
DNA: TGTGCCAGCAGCTACGACAGGGATCGGACTGAAGCTTTCTTT
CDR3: CASSYDRDRTEAFF

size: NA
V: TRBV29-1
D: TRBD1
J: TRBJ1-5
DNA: TGCAGCGTTTACAGGGACAGGGGATATTATAGCAATCAGCCCCAGCATTTT
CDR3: CSVYRDRGYYSNQPQHF

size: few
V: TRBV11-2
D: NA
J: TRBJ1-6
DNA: TGTGCCAGCAGCTTCCAGGAGAATTCACCCCTCCACTTT
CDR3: CASSFQENSPLHF

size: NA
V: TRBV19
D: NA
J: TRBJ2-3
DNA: TGTGCCAGTAGTAATCAGGGGGGAGATACGCAGTATTTT
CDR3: CASSNQGGDTQYF

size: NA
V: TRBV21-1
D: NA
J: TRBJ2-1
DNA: TGTGCCAGCAGCCGAGTTCGTGCCTACAATGAGCAGTTCTTC
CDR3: CASSRVRAYNEQFF

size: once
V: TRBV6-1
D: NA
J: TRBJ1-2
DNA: TGTGCCAGCAGTGAGTATGGCTACACCTTC
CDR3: CASSEYGYTF

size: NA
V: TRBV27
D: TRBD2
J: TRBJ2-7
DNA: TGTGCCAGCAGTATCTCTCAGGGCGGGGGCTACGAGCAGTACTTC
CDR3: CASSISQGGGYEQYF

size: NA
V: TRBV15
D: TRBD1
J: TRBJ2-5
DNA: TGTGCCACCAGCAGACAGGGACAGGGAGAGACCCAGTACTTC
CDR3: CATSRQGQGETQYF

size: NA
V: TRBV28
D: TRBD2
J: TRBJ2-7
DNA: TGTGCCAGCAAAACAGTGGCGCGGGGGTTCTACGAGCAGTACTTC
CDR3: CASKTVARGFYEQYF

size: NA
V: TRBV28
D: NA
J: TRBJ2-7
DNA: TGTGCCAGCGGGCGGTATTACGAGCAGTACTTC
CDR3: CASGRYYEQYF

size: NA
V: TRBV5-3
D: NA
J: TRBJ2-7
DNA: TGTGCCAGAAGCTTGGCCCCCGGGACACCAACCTACGAGCAGTACTTC
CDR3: CARSLAPGTPTYEQYF

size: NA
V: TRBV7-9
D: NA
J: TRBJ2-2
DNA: TGTGCCAGCAGCTTCGAGCGAGACACCGGGGAGCTGTTTTTT
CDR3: CASSFERDTGELFF